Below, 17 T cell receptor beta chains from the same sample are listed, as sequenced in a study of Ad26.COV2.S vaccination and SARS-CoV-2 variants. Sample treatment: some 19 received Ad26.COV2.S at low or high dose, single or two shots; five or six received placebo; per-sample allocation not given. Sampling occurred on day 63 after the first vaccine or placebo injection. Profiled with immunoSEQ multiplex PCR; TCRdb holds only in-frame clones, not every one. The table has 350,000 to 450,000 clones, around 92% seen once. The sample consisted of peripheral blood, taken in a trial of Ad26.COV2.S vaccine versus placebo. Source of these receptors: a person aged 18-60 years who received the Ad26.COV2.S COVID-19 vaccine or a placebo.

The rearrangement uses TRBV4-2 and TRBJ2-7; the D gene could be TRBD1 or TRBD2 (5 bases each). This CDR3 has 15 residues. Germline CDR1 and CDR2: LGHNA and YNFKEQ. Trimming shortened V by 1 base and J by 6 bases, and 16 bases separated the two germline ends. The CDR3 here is CASSQAGTAGREQYF. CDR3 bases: TGTGCCAGCAGCCAAGCCGGGACGGCAGGACGCGAGCAGTACTTC.

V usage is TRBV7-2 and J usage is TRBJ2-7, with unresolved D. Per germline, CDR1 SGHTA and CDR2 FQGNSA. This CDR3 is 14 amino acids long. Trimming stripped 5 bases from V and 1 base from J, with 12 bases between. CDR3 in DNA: TGTGCCAGCAGCCCTGCTTCCGTTTCCTACGAGCAGTACTTC. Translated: CASSPASVSYEQYF.

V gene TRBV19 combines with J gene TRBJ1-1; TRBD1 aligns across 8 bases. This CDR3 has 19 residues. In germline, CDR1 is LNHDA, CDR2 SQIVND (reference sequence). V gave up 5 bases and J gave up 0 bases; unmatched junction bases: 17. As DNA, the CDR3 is TGTGCCAGTAGTTACCGACTCACCGGGACAGGTGGCATGAACACTGAAGCTTTCTTT. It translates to CASSYRLTGTGGMNTEAFF. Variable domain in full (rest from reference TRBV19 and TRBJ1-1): DGGITQSPKYLFRKEGQNVTLSCEQNLNHDAMYWYRQDPGQGLRLIYYSQIVNDFQKGDIAEGYSVSREKKESFPLTVTSAQKNPTAFYLCASSYRLTGTGGMNTEAFFGQGTRLTVV.

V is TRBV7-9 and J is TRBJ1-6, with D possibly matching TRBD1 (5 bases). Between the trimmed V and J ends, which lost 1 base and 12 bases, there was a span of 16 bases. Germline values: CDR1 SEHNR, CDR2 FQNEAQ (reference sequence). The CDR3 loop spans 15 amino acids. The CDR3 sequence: CASSLVHDSEGPLHF. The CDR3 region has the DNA TGTGCCAGCAGCTTAGTCCATGACAGCGAGGGACCCCTCCACTTT. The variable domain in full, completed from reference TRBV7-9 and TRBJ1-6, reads DTGVSQNPRHKITKRGQNVTFRCDPISEHNRLYWYRQTLGQGPEFLTYFQNEAQLEKSRLLSDRFSAERPKGSFSTLEIQRTEQGDSAMYLCASSLVHDSEGPLHFGNGTRLTVT.

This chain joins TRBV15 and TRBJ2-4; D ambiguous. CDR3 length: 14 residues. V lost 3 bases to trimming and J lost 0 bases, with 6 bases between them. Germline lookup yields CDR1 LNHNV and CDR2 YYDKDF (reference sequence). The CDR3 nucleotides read TGTGCCACCAGCAGTCCGGGAGCCAAAAACATTCAGTACTTC. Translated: CATSSPGAKNIQYF.

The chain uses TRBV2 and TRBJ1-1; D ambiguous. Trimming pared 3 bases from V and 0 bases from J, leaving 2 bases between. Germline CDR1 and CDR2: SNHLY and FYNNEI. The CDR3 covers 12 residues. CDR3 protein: CASSDVNTEAFF. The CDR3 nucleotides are TGTGCCAGCAGTGACGTGAACACTGAAGCTTTCTTT.

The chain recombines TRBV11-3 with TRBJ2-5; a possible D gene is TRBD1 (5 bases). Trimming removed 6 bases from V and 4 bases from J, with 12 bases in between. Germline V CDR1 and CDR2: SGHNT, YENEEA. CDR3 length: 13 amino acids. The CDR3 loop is CASRSREGETQYF. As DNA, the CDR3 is TGTGCCAGCAGATCCAGGGAAGGAGAGACCCAGTACTTC.

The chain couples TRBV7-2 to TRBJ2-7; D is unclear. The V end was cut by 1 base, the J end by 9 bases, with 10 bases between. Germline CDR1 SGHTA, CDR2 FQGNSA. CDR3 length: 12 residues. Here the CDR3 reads CASSLGGFGQYF. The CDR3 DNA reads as TGTGCCAGCAGCTTAGGGGGTTTTGGGCAGTACTTC.

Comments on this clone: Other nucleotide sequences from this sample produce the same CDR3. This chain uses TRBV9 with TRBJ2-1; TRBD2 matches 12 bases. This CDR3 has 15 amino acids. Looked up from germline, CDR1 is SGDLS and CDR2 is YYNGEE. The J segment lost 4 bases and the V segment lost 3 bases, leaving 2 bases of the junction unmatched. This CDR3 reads CASSGGLAGYNEQFF. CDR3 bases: TGTGCCAGCAGCGGCGGACTAGCGGGGTACAATGAGCAGTTCTTC.

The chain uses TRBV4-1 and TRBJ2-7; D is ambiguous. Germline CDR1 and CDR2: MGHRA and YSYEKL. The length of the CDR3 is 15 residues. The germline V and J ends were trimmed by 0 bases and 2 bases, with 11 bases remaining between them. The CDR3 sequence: CASSQESTGPYEQYF. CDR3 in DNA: TGCGCCAGCAGCCAAGAGTCGACGGGCCCCTACGAGCAGTACTTC.

Written as DNA, the CDR3 is TGCGCCAGCAGCCAAGATCTTCCGGGAGATCCAGATACGCAGTATTTT. Its translation: CASSQDLPGDPDTQYF. This chain uses TRBV4-3 with TRBJ2-3; perhaps TRBD2 as D (6 bases). Deletions cut 0 bases from V and 4 bases from J, with 14 bases between. This CDR3 has 16 amino acids. Per the germline V gene, CDR1 is LGHNA and CDR2 is YSLEER.

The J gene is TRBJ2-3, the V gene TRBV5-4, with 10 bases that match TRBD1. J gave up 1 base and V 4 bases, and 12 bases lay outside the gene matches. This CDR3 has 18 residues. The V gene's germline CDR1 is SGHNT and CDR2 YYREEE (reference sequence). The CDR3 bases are TGTGCCAGCAGCCGGGCGAGGGGACAGGGGATTGGCACAGATACGCAGTATTTT. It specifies CASSRARGQGIGTDTQYF.

The CDR3 loop is CASSYGQGTYEQYF. In DNA form, the CDR3 reads TGTGCCAGCAGCTATGGACAGGGTACCTACGAGCAGTACTTC. The J gene is TRBJ2-7, the V gene TRBV5-6, with 8 bases fitting TRBD1. Germline V CDR1 and CDR2: SGHDT, YYEEEE. V was pared by 3 bases and J by 2 bases, with 4 bases of the junction left unmatched. The CDR3 totals 14 residues. The full variable domain, its missing parts supplied by reference TRBV5-6 and TRBJ2-7, is DAGVTQSPTHLIKTRGQQVTLRCSPKSGHDTVSWYQQALGQGPQFIFQYYEEEERQRGNFPDRFSGHQFPNYSSELNVNALLLGDSALYLCASSYGQGTYEQYFGPGTRLTVT.

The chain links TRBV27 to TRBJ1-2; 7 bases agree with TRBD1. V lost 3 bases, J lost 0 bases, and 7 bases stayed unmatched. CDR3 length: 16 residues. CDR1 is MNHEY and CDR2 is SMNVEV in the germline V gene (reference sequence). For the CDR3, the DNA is TGTGCCAGCAGTTTGGACAGGTCCGGGACTAACTATGGCTACACCTTC. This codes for CASSLDRSGTNYGYTF.

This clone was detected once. The CDR3 nucleotides are TGTGCCAGCAGCTGGAGACAGACCGAAGAGACCCAGTACTTC. It encodes CASSWRQTEETQYF. The genes are TRBV6-5 and TRBJ2-5; D might be TRBD1 (5 bases). The V end lost 6 bases, the J end lost 3 bases, and 14 bases lay between the germline ends. CDR1 and CDR2 from the germline V gene are MNHEY and SVGAGI. This CDR3 comprises 14 residues.

The CDR3 here is CAWSVGTGMLANEKLFF. As DNA, the CDR3 is TGTGCCTGGAGTGTAGGGACAGGGATGTTAGCTAATGAAAAACTGTTTTTT. The J gene is TRBJ1-4, the V gene TRBV30, with 9 bases lining up with TRBD1. With 0 bases clipped from V and 3 bases from J, the junction kept 8 bases outside the gene matches. The germline CDR1 and CDR2 sequences are GTSNPN and SVGIG (reference sequence). This CDR3 contains 17 residues.

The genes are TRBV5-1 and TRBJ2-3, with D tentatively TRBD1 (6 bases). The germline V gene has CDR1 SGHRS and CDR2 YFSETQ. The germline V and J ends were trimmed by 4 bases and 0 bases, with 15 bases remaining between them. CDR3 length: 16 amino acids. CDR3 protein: CASSLWGRVSTDTQYF. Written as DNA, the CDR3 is TGCGCCAGCAGCCTTTGGGGGCGGGTGAGCACAGATACGCAGTATTTT.